This TCR beta chain came from a study of T cell repertoires in cytomegalovirus infection. Background on the study: A matching HLA type, together with CMV infection, was signaled by public TCR beta signatures. Study conclusions and caveats: The ex vivo response showed dominance by HLA-C-restricted CMV-specific TCR beta clonotypes. Cumulated frequencies of public TCR beta families served to identify carriers of CMV plus the relevant HLA.

From germline, CDR1 is LNHDA and CDR2 SQIVND (reference sequence). Trimming cost V 2 bases and J 2 bases, with 13 bases left between them. This CDR3 contains 16 residues. This clonotype has at least ten counts. The antigen remains unidentified. From the reads, TCRdb called clonotypes with MiXCR, one entry per CDR3 protein. The sample contains nearly 550,000 distinct CDR3 sequences, 15% to 20% of which appear only once. The source of this sequence is a human donor in good health (CMV status not recorded). Some clones in this sample may be carry-over from other donors' samples. The chain is built from TRBV19 and TRBJ1-5, with no clear D. Sequenced: CD8+ T cells from PBMCs. The CDR3 spells CASSIRREEGNQPQHF. The CDR3 DNA sequence: TGTGCCAGTAGTATAAGGAGGGAAGAAGGCAATCAGCCCCAGCATTTT.